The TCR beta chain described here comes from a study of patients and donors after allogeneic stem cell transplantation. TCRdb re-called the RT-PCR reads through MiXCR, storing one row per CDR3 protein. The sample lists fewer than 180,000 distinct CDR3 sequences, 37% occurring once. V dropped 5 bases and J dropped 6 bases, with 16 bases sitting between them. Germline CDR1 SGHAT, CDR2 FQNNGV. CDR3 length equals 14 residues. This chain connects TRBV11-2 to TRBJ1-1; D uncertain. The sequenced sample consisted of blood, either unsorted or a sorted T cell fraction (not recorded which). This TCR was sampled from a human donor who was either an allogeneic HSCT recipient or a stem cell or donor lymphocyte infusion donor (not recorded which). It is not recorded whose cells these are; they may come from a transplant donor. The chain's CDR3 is CASSLPVTAAEAFF. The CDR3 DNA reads TGTGCCAGCAGCCTACCTGTGACGGCTGCTGAAGCTTTCTTT.